The following is a TCR beta chain sequence with its context. Its target is unknown. The data are from a study of CD8+ T cells in alopecia areata. Study information: A 6-month period off drug followed tofacitinib, which lasted 6 to 18 months.

Study results and caveats: Scalp specimens additionally yield sequences from normal skin's resident alphabeta T cells.

V lost 7 bases, J lost 6 bases, and 14 bases stayed unmatched. Germline V gene lookup returns CDR1 SQVTM and CDR2 ANQGSEA. The CDR3 contains 14 residues. Individuals with alopecia areata gave both lesional scalp punch biopsies and peripheral blood for collection. Cell sorting on a FACSAria was used to separate CD4+ and CD8+ T cells from the PBMCs. As the sequencing template, cDNA was produced by extracting RNA and reverse transcribing it. Profiled with immunoSEQ multiplex PCR; TCRdb holds only in-frame clones, not every one. Of a few hundred thousand clones in the sample, roughly 69% were seen once. The chain employs TRBV29-1 and TRBJ1-2, with 7 bases lining up with TRBD1. This receptor was identified in a human donor with alopecia areata. The sample consisted of CD4+ T cells sorted from blood, taken at week 0. CDR3 sequence (DNA): TGCAGCGGGCGAAGACAGGGAGGTCACCATGGCTACACCTTC. Amino acids: CSGRRQGGHHGYTF.